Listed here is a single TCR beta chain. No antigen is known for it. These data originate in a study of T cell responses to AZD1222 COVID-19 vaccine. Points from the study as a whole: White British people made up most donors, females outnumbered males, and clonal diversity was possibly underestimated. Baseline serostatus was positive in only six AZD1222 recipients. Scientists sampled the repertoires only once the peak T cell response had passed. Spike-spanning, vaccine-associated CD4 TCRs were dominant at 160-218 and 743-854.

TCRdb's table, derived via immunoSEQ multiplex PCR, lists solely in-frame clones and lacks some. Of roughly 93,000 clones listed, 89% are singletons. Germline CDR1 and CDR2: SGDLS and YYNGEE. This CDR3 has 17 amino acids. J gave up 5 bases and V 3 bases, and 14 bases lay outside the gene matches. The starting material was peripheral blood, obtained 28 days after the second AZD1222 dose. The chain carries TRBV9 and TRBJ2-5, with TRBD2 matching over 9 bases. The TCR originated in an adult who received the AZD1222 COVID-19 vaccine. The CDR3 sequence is CASSALLGRGGMETQYF. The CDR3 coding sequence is TGTGCCAGCAGCGCCCTCCTTGGGCGGGGGGGCATGGAGACCCAGTACTTC.